This passage covers 18 T cell receptor beta chains from one sample sequenced in a study of cytotoxic CD8 clonotypes in ibrutinib-treated CLL. Clones were sequenced by immunoSEQ multiplex PCR, and TCRdb holds only the in-frame ones, with some missing. Among fewer than 10,000 clones listed, approximately 77% were seen once. Sequenced here: PBMCs, sampled before ibrutinib treatment. All receptors derive from a human donor with chronic lymphocytic leukemia.

This rearrangement joins TRBV6-5 to TRBJ1-2; the match to TRBD1 covers 7 bases. This CDR3 has 13 amino acids. Trimming removed 0 bases from V and 8 bases from J; junction bases left unmatched: 3. Per the germline V gene, CDR1 is MNHEY and CDR2 is SVGAGI. The CDR3 DNA follows: TGTGCCAGCAGTTACTCGACAGGGTACGGCTACACCTTC. This translates into CASSYSTGYGYTF.

CDR3 in DNA: TGTGCCAGCAGCTTTGGCAGGCAAGAGACCCAGTACTTC. Protein sequence: CASSFGRQETQYF. The chain combines TRBV7-9 with TRBJ2-5; D is ambiguous. The V gene lost 3 bases and the J gene lost 2 bases, with 7 bases spanning the gap. CDR1 is SEHNR and CDR2 is FQNEAQ in the germline V gene (reference sequence). There are 13 residues in the CDR3.

The chain carries TRBV28 and TRBJ1-2; D is undetermined. The CDR3 is 14 amino acids. The ends were cut back, 2 bases at V and 8 bases at J, with 15 bases in the middle. Germline V CDR1 and CDR2: MDHEN, SYDVKM. The CDR3 is CASSLLPEASGYTF. CDR3 coding DNA: TGTGCCAGCAGTTTACTCCCGGAAGCCTCCGGCTACACCTTC.

The chain carries TRBV30 and TRBJ1-4; TRBD1 is a possible D gene (5 bases). V lost 0 bases and J lost 7, with 12 bases in between. This CDR3 has 14 amino acids. Germline-derived CDR1 and CDR2 are GTSNPN and SVGIG (reference sequence). The CDR3 coding sequence is TGTGCCTGGAGTGTTCCCAAGGGACGTGAAAAACTGTTTTTT. The encoded protein is CAWSVPKGREKLFF.

This clone was seen a handful of times. This chain joins TRBV5-5 and TRBJ1-6; 7 bases align to TRBD1. The CDR3 runs 15 residues. V gave up 3 bases and J gave up 8 bases; unmatched junction bases: 8. CDR1 and CDR2 from the germline V gene are SGHKS and YYEKEE (reference sequence). The CDR3 sequence is CASSYRDSTHSPLHF. The CDR3, as DNA: TGTGCCAGCAGCTACCGGGACAGCACGCATTCACCCCTCCACTTT.

This clone was observed a handful of times. The chain links TRBV19 to TRBJ1-2; D gene uncertain. Per the germline V gene, CDR1 is LNHDA and CDR2 is SQIVND (reference sequence). The CDR3 covers 13 residues. Trimming shortened V by 7 bases and J by 3 bases, and 12 bases separated the two germline ends. The CDR3 region has the DNA TGTGCCAGTACCCCGGGTACTTACTATGGCTACACCTTC. Translated, it gives CASTPGTYYGYTF.

A few counts support this clone. The gene calls are TRBV2 and TRBJ2-7, with D maybe TRBD1 (6 bases). The V end lost 6 bases, the J end lost 3 bases, and 12 bases lay between the germline ends. The germline CDR1 and CDR2 sequences are SNHLY and FYNNEI. This CDR3 comprises 13 residues. This CDR3 reads CASSPGHLYEQYF. DNA of the CDR3: TGTGCCAGCAGCCCGGGACACCTCTACGAGCAGTACTTC.

This rearrangement joins TRBV19 to TRBJ1-1; D might be TRBD1 (5 bases). The germline CDR1 and CDR2 sequences are LNHDA and SQIVND (reference sequence). CDR3 length: 15 amino acids. The ends were cut back, 7 bases at V and 8 bases at J, with 23 bases in the middle. The CDR3 DNA is TGTGCCAGTATAGGTACAGGTCTTCGGCCTTGGGAAGCTTTCTTT. Protein sequence: CASIGTGLRPWEAFF.

CDR3 in amino acids: CASSDSSARSNQPQHF. Here the CDR3 DNA reads TGTGCCAGCAGTGACTCCTCAGCCCGTAGCAATCAGCCCCAGCATTTT. The chain uses TRBV6-4 and TRBJ1-5; the D is unclear. Germline V gene data show CDR1 as MRHNA and CDR2 as SNTAGT. The V end lost 0 bases, the J end lost 0 bases, and 9 bases lay between the germline ends. The CDR3 is 16 amino acids.

This clone is labeled hyperexpanded. The chain couples TRBV4-2 to TRBJ2-1, with a weak D call TRBD1 (6 bases). Germline V gene sequence: CDR1 LGHNA, CDR2 YNFKEQ. The CDR3 is 16 residues long. V gave up 0 bases and J gave up 7 bases, with 16 bases separating them. The CDR3 DNA is TGTGCCAGCAGCCAAGATACACAGTCTCAGGGGAATGAGCAGTTCTTC. As protein: CASSQDTQSQGNEQFF.

The chain combines TRBV28 with TRBJ2-1, with 9 bases that match TRBD2. The CDR3 is 15 amino acids. V lost 1 base and J lost 9; bases outside the gene matches: 7. The V gene's germline CDR1 is MDHEN and CDR2 SYDVKM. This CDR3 reads CASSLSASGKGEQFF. CDR3 sequence (DNA): TGTGCCAGCAGTTTATCGGCTAGCGGGAAAGGTGAGCAGTTCTTC. Full variable domain (remainder filled in from reference TRBV28 and TRBJ2-1): DVKVTQSSRYLVKRTGEKVFLECVQDMDHENMFWYRQDPGLGLRLIYFSYDVKMKEKGDIPEGYSVSREKKERFSLILESASTNQTSMYLCASSLSASGKGEQFFGPGTRLTVL.

The CDR3 region is CASSLDRAQETQYF. The CDR3 bases are TGTGCCAGCAGCTTAGACAGGGCCCAAGAGACCCAGTACTTC. The V and J genes are TRBV13 and TRBJ2-5; possibly TRBD1 for D (6 bases). Germline assignment: CDR1 PRHDT and CDR2 FYEKMQ (reference sequence). The CDR3 contains 14 residues. V lost 1 base to trimming and J lost 1 base, with 7 bases between them.

The rearrangement joins TRBV7-9 to TRBJ2-2; D ambiguous. This CDR3 is built from 16 residues. The germline CDR1 and CDR2 sequences are SEHNR and FQNEAQ (reference sequence). The germline V and J ends were trimmed by 1 base and 4 bases, with 13 bases remaining between them. CDR3 region: CASSLDPDRSTGELFF. In DNA, the CDR3 is TGTGCCAGCAGCTTAGATCCGGATAGGTCCACCGGGGAGCTGTTTTTT.

The chain has TRBV27 and TRBJ1-3; 7 bases line up with TRBD1. The ends lost 5 bases at V and 1 base at J; junction bases unmatched: 5. The CDR3 has 15 residues. Germline CDR1 is MNHEY and CDR2 is SMNVEV (reference sequence). CDR3 sequence reads: CASSPRGLSGNTIYF. The CDR3 DNA reads as TGTGCCAGCAGTCCAAGGGGGCTATCTGGAAACACCATATATTTT.

This sequence joins TRBV11-2 and TRBJ1-3, with 10 bases that match TRBD1. V lost 4 bases and J lost 2; bases outside the gene matches: 5. The CDR3 spans 16 residues. Germline lookup yields CDR1 SGHAT and CDR2 FQNNGV. The CDR3 reads CASSWGQGNTGNTIYF. For the CDR3, the DNA is TGTGCCAGCAGCTGGGGACAGGGGAACACTGGAAACACCATATATTTT.

The rearrangement uses TRBV7-8 and TRBJ2-6; 8 bases fit TRBD1. With V trimmed by 5 bases and J by 4 bases, 4 bases remained unmatched. This CDR3 contains 15 residues. CDR1 and CDR2 from the germline V gene are SGHVS and FQNEAQ. CDR3 nucleotides: TGTGCCAGCAGCATCAGGGGGCTCGGGGCCAACGTCCTGACTTTC. Protein product: CASSIRGLGANVLTF.

The CDR3 loop reads CASSPQLNTEAFF. In DNA, the CDR3 is TGTGCCAGCAGTCCTCAGTTGAACACTGAAGCTTTCTTT. The chain combines TRBV27 with TRBJ1-1; D remains unclear. Trimming took off 5 bases at V and 0 bases at J, with 7 bases between the two ends. There are 13 residues in the CDR3. CDR1 is MNHEY, CDR2 SMNVEV, per germline (reference sequence).

The gene calls are TRBV4-1 and TRBJ1-1; D is uncertain. This CDR3 region has 15 residues. CDR1 is MGHRA and CDR2 is YSYEKL in the germline V gene. Deletions cut 3 bases from V and 1 base from J, with 12 bases between. The CDR3 loop reads CASSHQSRSNTEAFF. The CDR3 region has the DNA TGCGCCAGCAGCCACCAGAGCAGGTCGAACACTGAAGCTTTCTTT.